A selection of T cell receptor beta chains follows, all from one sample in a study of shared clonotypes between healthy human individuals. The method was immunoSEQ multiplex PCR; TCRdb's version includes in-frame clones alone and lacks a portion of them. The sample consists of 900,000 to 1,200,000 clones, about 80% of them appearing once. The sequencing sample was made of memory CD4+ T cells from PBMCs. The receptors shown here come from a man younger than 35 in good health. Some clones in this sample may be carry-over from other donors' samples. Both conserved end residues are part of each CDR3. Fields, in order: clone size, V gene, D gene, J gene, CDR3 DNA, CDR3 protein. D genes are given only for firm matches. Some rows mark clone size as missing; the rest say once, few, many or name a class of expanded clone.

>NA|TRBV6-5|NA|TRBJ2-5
TGTGCCAGCAGGTCCACCTCCGGGGAGACCCAGTACTTC
CASRSTSGETQYF
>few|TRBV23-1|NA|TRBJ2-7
TGCGCCAGCAGTCAATCCTACGACGGAGACGAGCAGTACTTC
CASSQSYDGDEQYF
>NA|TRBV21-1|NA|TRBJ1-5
TGTGCCAGCAGCAAAGCGCTTTCAGGTCGGCTTAGTCAGCCCCAGCATTTT
CASSKALSGRLSQPQHF
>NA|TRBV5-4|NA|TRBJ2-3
TGTGCCAGCAGCTTCCCCAAAAATACGCAGTATTTT
CASSFPKNTQYF
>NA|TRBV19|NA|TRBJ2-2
TGTGCCAGTAGTAAGAGGAACACGAACACCGGGGAGCTGTTTTTT
CASSKRNTNTGELFF
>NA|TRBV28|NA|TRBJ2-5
TGTGCCAGCACTTTACACCGGAACCCGCAAGAGACCCAGTACTTC
CASTLHRNPQETQYF
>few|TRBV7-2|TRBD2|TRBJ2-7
TGTGCCAGCAGCAGCCAGTGGACTAGCGGGAGAGGGCAGTACTTC
CASSSQWTSGRGQYF
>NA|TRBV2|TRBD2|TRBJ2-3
TGTGCCAGCGCTAGCGGGAGGGGCACAGATACGCAGTATTTT
CASASGRGTDTQYF
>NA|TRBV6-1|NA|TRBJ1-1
TGTGCCAGCAGTCCCGTGGACGGTTACACTGAAGCTTTCTTT
CASSPVDGYTEAFF
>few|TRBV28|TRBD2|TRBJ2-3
TGTGCCAGCAGGCAGGGAGGGATGACTGGCACAGATACGCAGTATTTT
CASRQGGMTGTDTQYF
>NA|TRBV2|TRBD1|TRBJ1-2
TGTGCCAGCAGAGGAGGGACAGTGGGGTCCTATGGCTACACCTTC
CASRGGTVGSYGYTF